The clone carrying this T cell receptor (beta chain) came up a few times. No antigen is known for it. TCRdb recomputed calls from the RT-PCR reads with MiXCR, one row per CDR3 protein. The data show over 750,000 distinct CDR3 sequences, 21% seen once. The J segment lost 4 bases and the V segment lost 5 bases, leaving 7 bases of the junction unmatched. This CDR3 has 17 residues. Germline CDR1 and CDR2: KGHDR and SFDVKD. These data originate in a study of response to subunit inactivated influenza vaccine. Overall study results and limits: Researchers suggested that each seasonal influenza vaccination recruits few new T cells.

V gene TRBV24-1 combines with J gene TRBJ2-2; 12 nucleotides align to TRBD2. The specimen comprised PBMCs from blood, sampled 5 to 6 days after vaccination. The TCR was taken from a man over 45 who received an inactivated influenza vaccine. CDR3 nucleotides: TGTGCCACCAGTGGTCTAGCGGGGGGGCCGGTCACCGGGGAGCTGTTTTTT. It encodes CATSGLAGGPVTGELFF.